The entry that follows covers one T cell receptor (beta chain) sequence. No antigen is known for it. Exclusion criteria comprised uncontrolled infection, other autoimmune disease, pregnancy or lactation. Clinical symptoms, serum thyroxine, TRAb, thyroid ultrasound and orbital computed tomography established diagnosis. TCR beta CDR3 region amplification was performed from RNA transcripts. The primer set for the first-round RT-PCR of the TCR CDR3 was HTBI. TCRdb reprocessed the multiplex PCR reads with MiXCR, giving one entry per CDR3 protein. This sample has around 720,000 distinct CDR3 sequences, with roughly 32% found just once. The CDR3 consists of 14 residues. V was pared by 0 bases and J by 3 bases, with 8 bases between. CDR1 and CDR2 (germline): LGHNA, YSLEER. This sample was taken from a study of T cells in Graves' hyperthyroidism and ophthalmopathy. Findings and limits, study-wide: Ophthalmopathy prediction by the model preceded onset by a median roughly 6 months. Blood held most thyroid clonotypes expanded above 0.001 frequency.

Sequencing used blood. This receptor was identified in a woman aged 40 to 55 with Graves' hyperthyroidism. The chain links TRBV4-3 to TRBJ1-2; D ambiguous. The CDR3 spells CASSQEVTDYGYTF. The CDR3 region has the DNA TGCGCCAGCAGCCAAGAGGTAACTGACTATGGCTACACCTTC.